This T cell receptor (beta chain) was retrieved from a study of blood T cell repertoires in COVID-19. In germline, CDR1 is SGHTA, CDR2 FQGNSA. The CDR3 extends over 16 amino acids. Trimming removed 5 bases from V and 7 bases from J, with 24 bases in between. Assay: immunoSEQ multiplex PCR; the TCRdb copy retains only in-frame clones and omits some. The sample includes roughly 100,000 clones, 84% of them seen just once. The rearrangement links TRBV7-2 to TRBJ2-7, with D tentatively TRBD2 (6 bases). The sequence derives from a human donor in a cohort sampled during active COVID-19. Source material: peripheral blood. CDR3 nucleotides: TGTGCCAGCAGCCCCACCTTGGGTGGGGGGAGAATGGAGCAGTACTTC. It translates to CASSPTLGGGRMEQYF.